This entry lists 21 T cell receptor beta chains sequenced from one sample in a study of CXCR3-negative and CXCR3-positive naive CD8 T cells. The authors prepared UMI-labeled TRB cDNA libraries by 5' RACE. TCRdb re-called the 5' RACE reads and shows each CDR3 protein once, DNA omitted. The clone table shows roughly 130,000 distinct CDR3 sequences, with the ten largest holding around 0.62%. These receptors' antigens are unknown. Whole-study findings and limits: More hydrophobic TRB CDR3s were found in CXCR3-positive naive cells than in CXCR3-negative naive cells.

The sequenced sample was naive CXCR3+ CD8+ T cells from blood. The subset denotes: CD45RO-CCR7+CD27+CD95- naive CD8+ T cells expressing CXCR3 (TNR3+). Receptors were obtained from a human donor in good health. Some clones in this sample may be carry-over from other donors' samples.

This rearrangement joins TRBV2 to TRBJ1-1; TCRdb's assignment of TRBD1 cannot be checked, as there is no DNA. This CDR3 is built from 13 residues. Germline lookup yields CDR1 SNHLY and CDR2 FYNNEI. The CDR3 here is CASSATTGPEAFF.

The genes are TRBV19 and TRBJ1-1; TCRdb reports TRBD1, a call that lacks DNA to check it against. Germline assignment: CDR1 LNHDA and CDR2 SQIVND (reference sequence). CDR3 size: 12 residues. This chain's CDR3 is CASSDRVTEAFF.

The rearrangement uses TRBV10-1 and TRBJ2-1; the TRBD2 assignment by TCRdb is unverifiable without DNA. Germline loops: CDR1 WNHNN, CDR2 SYGVQD (reference sequence). This CDR3 spans 15 amino acids. The CDR3 loop reads CANLLGLAIYNEQFF.

This chain joins TRBV12-5 and TRBJ2-1; TCRdb designates TRBD2, a call that cannot be tested without DNA. The V gene's germline CDR1 is LGHNT and CDR2 FRNRAP. The CDR3 has 15 amino acids. This chain's CDR3 is CASDLAPLRAHEQFF.

The chain carries TRBV29-1 and TRBJ1-1. This CDR3 is built from 12 residues. Germline V CDR1 and CDR2: SQVTM, ANQGSEA. CDR3 region: CSANPGGTEAFF.

The chain has TRBV6-2 or TRBV6-3 and TRBJ2-3; there is no DNA to check the TCRdb D call of TRBD1. Germline V lookup: CDR1 MNHEY, CDR2 SVGEGT. There are 17 residues in the CDR3. This CDR3 reads CASSYSTSGGYTDTQYF.

The genes are TRBV4-3 and TRBJ2-5; TCRdb gives TRBD2 as the D gene, but with no DNA this cannot be confirmed. There are 15 residues in the CDR3. Germline V gene lookup returns CDR1 LGHNA and CDR2 YSLEER. The CDR3 here is CASSQDWGGYETQYF.

The chain employs TRBV3-1 and TRBJ1-2; the D gene TCRdb calls, TRBD1, cannot be checked with no DNA. Germline lookup yields CDR1 LGHDT and CDR2 YNNKEL (reference sequence). The CDR3 consists of 16 residues. This CDR3 is CASSQDIGGHRYGYTF.

CDR3 residues: CASSFQEGLYNEQFF. V usage is TRBV7-9 and J usage is TRBJ2-1; no DNA is available, so the TRBD2 call from TCRdb remains unchecked. Germline CDR1 SEHNR, CDR2 FQNEAQ (reference sequence). The CDR3 covers 15 residues.

The chain couples TRBV20-1 to TRBJ1-1. This CDR3 is 11 amino acids long. Germline CDR1 reads DFQATT; CDR2 reads SNEGSKA (reference sequence). The CDR3 here is CSASLITEAFF.

The chain uses TRBV20-1 and TRBJ2-3; as DNA is missing, the TRBD2 call by TCRdb cannot be tested. Looked up from germline, CDR1 is DFQATT and CDR2 is SNEGSKA (reference sequence). The CDR3 totals 14 residues. The CDR3 here is CSANSGGLTDTQYF.

The genes are TRBV7-8 and TRBJ2-1; the TCRdb D gene call, TRBD2, has no DNA to confirm it. CDR1 is SGHVS and CDR2 is FQNEAQ in the germline V gene. CDR3 length: 18 amino acids. The CDR3 loop reads CASSLLVAGGGDFDEQFF.

This sequence joins TRBV7-9 and TRBJ1-1. CDR1 is SEHNR and CDR2 is FQNEAQ in the germline V gene (reference sequence). The CDR3 consists of 11 residues. The CDR3 loop is CASSLATEAFF.

The rearrangement links TRBV29-1 to TRBJ1-1; the D call from TCRdb, TRBD1, cannot be confirmed without DNA. Per germline, CDR1 SQVTM and CDR2 ANQGSEA. There are 14 residues in the CDR3. The CDR3: CSVEDGTDMLRAFF.

The chain uses TRBV15 and TRBJ2-3; TCRdb gives TRBD1 as the D gene, but with no DNA this cannot be confirmed. Germline values: CDR1 LNHNV, CDR2 YYDKDF (reference sequence). This CDR3 region has 16 residues. This CDR3 is CATSGTPPGMLDTQYF.

The V call is TRBV27, the J call TRBJ2-7; without DNA, the TCRdb call of TRBD2 cannot be checked. CDR3 length equals 12 residues. CDR1 is MNHEY, CDR2 SMNVEV, per germline (reference sequence). The chain's CDR3 is CASKSYSYEQYF.

The chain has TRBV6-5 and TRBJ2-3. Germline CDR1 MNHEY, CDR2 SVGAGI. The CDR3 sequence is 12 residues long. The CDR3 region is CASSQFSDTQYF.

The J gene is TRBJ2-7, the V gene TRBV28; TCRdb reports TRBD1, a call that lacks DNA to check it against. The CDR3 consists of 14 residues. CDR1 MDHEN and CDR2 SYDVKM come from the germline V gene. This CDR3 is CASSFQGTSYEQYF. Full variable domain (remainder filled in from reference TRBV28 and TRBJ2-7): DVKVTQSSRYLVKRTGEKVFLECVQDMDHENMFWYRQDPGLGLRLIYFSYDVKMKEKGDIPEGYSVSREKKERFSLILESASTNQTSMYLCASSFQGTSYEQYFGPGTRLTVT.

The chain is built from TRBV20-1 and TRBJ2-7; with no DNA, the TCRdb D assignment of TRBD1 cannot be verified. Germline V lookup: CDR1 DFQATT, CDR2 SNEGSKA (reference sequence). This CDR3 comprises 14 residues. CDR3 amino acids: CSASRGHWIPEQYF.

This rearrangement joins TRBV29-1 to TRBJ2-7; TCRdb calls TRBD1, which cannot be checked without DNA. Per germline, CDR1 SQVTM and CDR2 ANQGSEA. This CDR3 is built from 14 residues. CDR3 loop: CSVGGTGSSYEQYF.

CDR3 in amino acids: CASSPGTSGLYEQYF. The chain uses TRBV14 and TRBJ2-7; absent DNA, TCRdb's TRBD2 call cannot be checked. The CDR3 is 15 amino acids. Germline V gene data show CDR1 as SGHDN and CDR2 as FVKESK.